Below, 28 T cell receptor beta chains from the same sample are listed, as sequenced in a study of CD8 T cells in ankylosing spondylitis. Study-wide results and limits: Typical of ankylosing spondylitis blood, it appeared, was a TCR beta motif of roughly eight highly homologous variants.

Antigens for these TCRs are unknown. One entry per CDR3 protein, called by TCRdb with MiXCR from the 5' RACE reads. The sample includes around 390,000 distinct CDR3 sequences, approximately 20% of them seen just once. Sequencing input: blood, either unsorted or a sorted T cell fraction (not recorded which). These receptors came from a male donor with ankylosing spondylitis.

This clonotype was seen more than once but under ten times. The chain uses TRBV6-6 and TRBJ2-1; 7 nucleotides line up with TRBD2. CDR3 size: 13 residues. CDR1 is MNHNY, CDR2 SVGAGI, per germline (reference sequence). The trim removed 6 bases at V and 6 bases at J, leaving 5 bases unmatched. The DNA for the CDR3 is TGTGCCAGCAGAAGGTCGGGAGGCAATGAGCAGTTCTTC. It is translated as CASRRSGGNEQFF.

The V call is TRBV11-3, the J call TRBJ2-7; 7 nucleotides agree with TRBD1. Germline trimming cut 5 bases from V and 6 bases from J; bases unmatched to any gene: 13. This CDR3 region has 15 residues. CDR1 and CDR2 from the germline V gene are SGHNT and YENEEA. This CDR3 reads CASSPGSGQWGEQYF. The CDR3 coding sequence is TGTGCCAGCAGCCCCGGATCGGGACAGTGGGGCGAGCAGTACTTC.

The CDR3 region is CASSQGRFAGENTGELFF. CDR3 nucleotides: TGCGCCAGCAGCCAAGGCCGGTTCGCGGGGGAGAACACCGGGGAGCTGTTTTTT. The rearrangement uses TRBV4-1 and TRBJ2-2; 7 bases match TRBD2. Germline V gives CDR1 MGHRA, CDR2 YSYEKL. The ends lost 1 base at V and 1 base at J; junction bases unmatched: 9. The CDR3 runs 18 residues.

The rearrangement joins TRBV6-5 to TRBJ2-7, with D tentatively TRBD1 (5 bases). Trimming took 5 bases from V and 9 from J, leaving 17 bases between them. The CDR3 totals 13 residues. Germline V gene sequence: CDR1 MNHEY, CDR2 SVGAGI. DNA for the CDR3: TGTGCCAGCAGTGCCTCGACAGTTTCTGGGCAGTACTTC. It translates to CASSASTVSGQYF.

This clonotype was counted once. The V gene is TRBV5-5, the J gene TRBJ2-7; D is possibly TRBD2 (6 bases). With 5 bases removed from V and 2 bases from J, the gap between germline ends came to 23 bases. The CDR3 extends over 17 amino acids. Germline CDR1 reads SGHKS; CDR2 reads YYEKEE (reference sequence). The DNA of the CDR3 is TGTGCCAGCAGGCGGGGCCGGGGACGATCAGACACCTACGAGCAGTACTTC. Translating it yields CASRRGRGRSDTYEQYF.

V gene TRBV7-2 combines with J gene TRBJ2-1; TRBD2 might be the D (5 bases). Germline values: CDR1 SGHTA, CDR2 FQGNSA. The CDR3 is 14 residues long. Between the trimmed V and J ends, which lost 3 bases and 6 bases, there was a span of 12 bases. As DNA, the CDR3 is TGTGCCAGCAGCTTGCGGGCCGGGGTCAATGAGCAGTTCTTC. Amino acid sequence: CASSLRAGVNEQFF.

This clonotype was recorded only once. The chain links TRBV7-8 to TRBJ2-7; D unresolved. The CDR3 is made up of 14 amino acids. Trimming removed 1 base from V and 7 bases from J, with 14 bases in between. In germline, CDR1 is SGHVS, CDR2 FQNEAQ. CDR3 residues: CASSLVGSLGEQYF. The DNA of the CDR3 is TGTGCCAGCAGCTTAGTCGGCAGCCTCGGAGAGCAGTACTTC.

The chain has TRBV29-1 and TRBJ2-3; D not resolved. This CDR3 has 13 residues. V dropped 5 bases and J dropped 0 bases, with 9 bases sitting between them. CDR1 and CDR2 from the germline V gene are SQVTM and ANQGSEA. CDR3 in DNA: TGCAGCGTTTATGGCAGCAGCACAGATACGCAGTATTTT. This encodes CSVYGSSTDTQYF.

This clonotype was observed a handful of times. This sequence joins TRBV20-1 and TRBJ2-1, with 7 bases matching TRBD2. This CDR3 comprises 15 residues. The V gene end was trimmed by 6 bases and the J gene end by 3 bases; junction bases not matched to a gene: 11. Germline assignment: CDR1 DFQATT and CDR2 SNEGSKA (reference sequence). CDR3 protein: CSAAGREILYNEQFF. The CDR3 DNA follows: TGCAGTGCCGCCGGGCGGGAGATTCTCTACAATGAGCAGTTCTTC.

This clonotype was counted ten times or more. The rearrangement links TRBV29-1 to TRBJ2-5; D gene unclear. V lost 7 bases and J 2 bases, leaving 14 bases between the germline ends. The V gene's germline CDR1 is SQVTM and CDR2 ANQGSEA. CDR3 length: 13 residues. The CDR3 spells CSARRPGQETQYF. DNA of the CDR3: TGCAGCGCCCGCCGCCCCGGTCAAGAGACCCAGTACTTC.

In its sample, this clonotype was seen a few times. The V call is TRBV12-3 or TRBV12-4, the J call TRBJ1-1, with 9 bases identical to TRBD1. The CDR3 consists of 14 residues. V was clipped by 3 bases and J by 4 bases; unmatched bases: 3. CDR3 region: CASSLEQGATEAFF. The CDR3 DNA sequence: TGTGCCAGCAGTTTGGAACAGGGGGCCACTGAAGCTTTCTTT.

V and J are TRBV7-9 and TRBJ1-6, with unresolved D. Germline V lookup: CDR1 SEHNR, CDR2 FQNEAQ (reference sequence). CDR3 length: 14 residues. Trimming left V 7 bases short and J 6 bases short, with 13 bases between. The CDR3 spells CASTTRTGNSPLHF. DNA of the CDR3: TGTGCCAGCACTACACGGACGGGTAATTCACCCCTCCACTTT.

This chain connects TRBV5-1 to TRBJ2-7; TRBD1 matches 7 bases. V trimming: 5 bases; J trimming: 6 bases; junction bases outside the gene matches: 8. CDR3 size: 13 residues. Per the germline V gene, CDR1 is SGHRS and CDR2 is YFSETQ. As DNA, the CDR3 is TGCGCCAGCAGATCCGGGACAGTGGTCGAGCAGTACTTC. Residues: CASRSGTVVEQYF.

The rearrangement links TRBV6-2 or TRBV6-3 to TRBJ1-5; D possibly corresponds to TRBD1 (6 bases). This CDR3 is 13 amino acids long. The V end was cut by 5 bases, the J end by 7 bases, with 12 bases between. Germline-derived CDR1 and CDR2 are MNHEY and SVGEGT. The CDR3 here is CASSQDTGQPQHF. The DNA for the CDR3 is TGTGCCAGCAGTCAGGACACAGGGCAGCCCCAGCATTTT.

In this sample, this clonotype turned up a few times. The chain carries TRBV11-2 and TRBJ2-1; unclear D gene. V was pared by 5 bases and J by 4 bases, with 15 bases between. CDR1 and CDR2 from the germline V gene are SGHAT and FQNNGV. The CDR3 has 15 residues. Written as DNA, the CDR3 is TGTGCCAGCAGCCCCTTACCCCACGGGTACAATGAGCAGTTCTTC. It is translated as CASSPLPHGYNEQFF. Drawing the rest from reference TRBV11-2 and TRBJ2-1, the complete variable domain is EAGVAQSPRYKIIEKRQSVAFWCNPISGHATLYWYQQILGQGPKLLIQFQNNGVVDDSQLPKDRFSAERLKGVDSTLKIQPAKLEDSAVYLCASSPLPHGYNEQFFGPGTRLTVL.

This clonotype was seen a few times. The V gene is TRBV4-1, the J gene TRBJ1-3, with 7 bases matching TRBD1. The CDR3 sequence is 15 residues long. V shed 3 bases and J 3 bases; nucleotides not matched to a gene: 5. Germline assignment: CDR1 MGHRA and CDR2 YSYEKL. CDR3 DNA sequence: TGCGCCAGCAGCCAGGAGGGGGCAGTTGGAAACACCATATATTTT. As protein: CASSQEGAVGNTIYF.

The chain is built from TRBV28 and TRBJ1-2; a weak D match, TRBD1 (6 bases). V was cut by 8 bases and J by 4 bases, with 17 bases left in between. The CDR3 sequence is 14 residues long. The germline V gene has CDR1 MDHEN and CDR2 SYDVKM. CDR3 DNA: TGTGCCAGCGAAACAGGGTCAAGGTTCTATGGCTACACCTTC. This encodes CASETGSRFYGYTF.

This clonotype has a count of ten or more. V is TRBV29-1 and J is TRBJ1-1, with TRBD1 matching over 7 bases. Trimming at V came to 6 bases and at J to 7 bases, leaving 8 bases not matched to a gene. The CDR3 is 12 residues long. Germline assignment: CDR1 SQVTM and CDR2 ANQGSEA. The CDR3 spells CSVAGGSGEAFF. The CDR3 bases are TGCAGCGTGGCAGGGGGGTCCGGTGAAGCTTTCTTT.

This clonotype came up a few times. The J gene is TRBJ1-2, the V gene TRBV28; no definite D call. The germline V gene encodes CDR1 MDHEN and CDR2 SYDVKM. Deletions cut 1 base from V and 8 bases from J, with 11 bases between. The CDR3 extends over 13 amino acids. CDR3 bases: TGTGCCAGCAGTTTATCTGGCCTTCGAGGCTACACCTTC. This sequence encodes CASSLSGLRGYTF.

J is TRBJ1-2 and V is TRBV5-6; D possibly corresponds to TRBD1 (6 bases). Germline loops: CDR1 SGHDT, CDR2 YYEEEE. Trimming took off 5 bases at V and 3 bases at J, with 17 bases between the two ends. The CDR3 contains 15 residues. DNA for the CDR3: TGTGCCAGCAGGCTTACAGGGTTGGAGGACTATGGCTACACCTTC. It translates to CASRLTGLEDYGYTF.

This clonotype appeared many times. V and J are TRBV29-1 and TRBJ2-2, with a weak D call TRBD1 (7 bases). Germline-derived CDR1 and CDR2 are SQVTM and ANQGSEA. The CDR3 runs 14 residues. CDR3 protein: CSSQGGSNTGELFF. As DNA, the CDR3 is TGCAGTTCCCAGGGGGGTTCGAACACCGGGGAGCTGTTTTTT.

This clonotype was counted only a few times. The chain links TRBV20-1 to TRBJ1-1; possible D gene TRBD1, 5 bases. V was pared by 0 bases and J by 3 bases, with 14 bases between. The CDR3 is made up of 15 amino acids. Germline V gene sequence: CDR1 DFQATT, CDR2 SNEGSKA (reference sequence). The CDR3 coding sequence is TGCAGTGCTAGAGAGTGGGCCTCGGGGGACACTGAAGCTTTCTTT. It codes for CSAREWASGDTEAFF.

The chain has TRBV6-1 and TRBJ1-5; D gene unclear. The CDR3 runs to 14 residues. Per germline, CDR1 MNHNS and CDR2 SASEGT. Trimming took 6 bases from V and 0 from J, leaving 9 bases between them. The CDR3 bases are TGTGCCAGCAGGGCGACGGATAGCAATCAGCCCCAGCATTTT. It specifies CASRATDSNQPQHF.

The CDR3 DNA sequence: TGCGCCAGCAGCTTACGGAGCGGGAGGGCCGGCACCTACAATGAGCAGTTCTTC. Its translation: CASSLRSGRAGTYNEQFF. The chain has TRBV5-1 and TRBJ2-1; 10 nucleotides line up with TRBD2. CDR3 length: 18 residues. Trimming at V came to 2 bases and at J to 2 bases, leaving 10 bases not matched to a gene. Germline loops: CDR1 SGHRS, CDR2 YFSETQ.

This sequence joins TRBV11-1 and TRBJ2-3; 11 bases are shared with TRBD2. CDR1 is SGHAT and CDR2 is FQDESV in the germline V gene (reference sequence). The CDR3 covers 20 residues. J lost 2 bases, V lost 0 bases, and 13 bases had no gene match. For the CDR3, the DNA is TGTGCCAGCAGCTTAGCCCGGGGGCTAGCGGGAGGTTCAACCACAGATACGCAGTATTTT. Its protein is CASSLARGLAGGSTTDTQYF.

This chain connects TRBV5-1 to TRBJ2-7, with 9 bases that match TRBD1. The trim removed 4 bases at V and 2 bases at J, leaving 4 bases unmatched. Germline CDR1 SGHRS, CDR2 YFSETQ. The CDR3 is 14 amino acids. The CDR3 sequence: CASSMRTGAYEQYF. For the CDR3, the DNA is TGCGCCAGCAGCATGCGGACAGGGGCCTACGAGCAGTACTTC.

This chain uses TRBV15 with TRBJ2-2; tentative D call: TRBD2 (6 bases). V was cut by 2 bases and J by 5 bases, with 9 bases left in between. Germline lookup yields CDR1 LNHNV and CDR2 YYDKDF (reference sequence). CDR3 length equals 14 residues. This CDR3 is CATSRYSGTGELFF. Here the CDR3 DNA reads TGTGCCACCAGCAGATACAGCGGGACCGGGGAGCTGTTTTTT.

This clonotype was seen more than once but under ten times. The chain joins TRBV29-1 to TRBJ1-2, with TRBD1 matching over 11 bases. This CDR3 is built from 15 residues. The J segment lost 4 bases and the V segment lost 3 bases, leaving 7 bases of the junction unmatched. Germline values: CDR1 SQVTM, CDR2 ANQGSEA. CDR3 sequence (DNA): TGCAGCGTTGAGGGGGACAGGGGGGCCTTCTATGGCTACACCTTC. Amino acid sequence: CSVEGDRGAFYGYTF.